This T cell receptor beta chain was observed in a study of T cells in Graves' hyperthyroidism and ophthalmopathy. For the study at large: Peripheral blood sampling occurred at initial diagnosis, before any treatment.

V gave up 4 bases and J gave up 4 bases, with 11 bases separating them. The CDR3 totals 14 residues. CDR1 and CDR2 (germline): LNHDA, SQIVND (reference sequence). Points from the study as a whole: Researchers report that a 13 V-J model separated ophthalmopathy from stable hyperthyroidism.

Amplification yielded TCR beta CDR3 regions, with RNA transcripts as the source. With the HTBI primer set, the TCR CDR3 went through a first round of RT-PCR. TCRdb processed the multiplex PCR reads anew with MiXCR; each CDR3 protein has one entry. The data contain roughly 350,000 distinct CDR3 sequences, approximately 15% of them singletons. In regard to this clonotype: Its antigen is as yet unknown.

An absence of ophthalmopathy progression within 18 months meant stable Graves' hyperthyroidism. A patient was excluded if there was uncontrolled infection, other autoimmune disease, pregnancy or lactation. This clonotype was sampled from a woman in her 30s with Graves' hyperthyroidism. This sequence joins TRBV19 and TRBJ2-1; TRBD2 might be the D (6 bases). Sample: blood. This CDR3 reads CASSRSGSYNEQFF. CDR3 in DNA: TGTGCCAGTAGTAGAAGCGGGTCTTACAATGAGCAGTTCTTC.